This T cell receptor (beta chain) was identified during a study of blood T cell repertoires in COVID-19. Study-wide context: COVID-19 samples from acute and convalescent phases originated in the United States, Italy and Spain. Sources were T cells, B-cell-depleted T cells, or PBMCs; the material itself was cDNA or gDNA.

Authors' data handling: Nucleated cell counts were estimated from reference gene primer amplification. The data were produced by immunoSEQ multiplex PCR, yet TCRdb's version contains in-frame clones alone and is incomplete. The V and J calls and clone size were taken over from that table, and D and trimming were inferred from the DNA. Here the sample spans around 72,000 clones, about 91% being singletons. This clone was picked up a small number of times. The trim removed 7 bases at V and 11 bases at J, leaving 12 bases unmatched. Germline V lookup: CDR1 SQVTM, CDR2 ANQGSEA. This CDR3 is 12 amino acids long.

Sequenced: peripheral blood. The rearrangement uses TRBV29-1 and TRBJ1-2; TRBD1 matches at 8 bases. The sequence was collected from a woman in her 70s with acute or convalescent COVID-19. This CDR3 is CSAQGQGTWYTF. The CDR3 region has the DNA TGCAGCGCCCAAGGACAGGGTACATGGTACACCTTC.